Below, one T cell receptor (beta chain) is given with its context. Clinical history as reported by participants underpinned cohort assignment. Two consecutive negative NP/OP PCR tests, clearance, or resolved symptoms defined Cohort 3 recovery. The data are from a study of blood T cell repertoires in COVID-19. CDR1 is ENHRY, CDR2 SYGVKD, per germline. V lost 3 bases to trimming and J lost 3 bases, with 9 bases between them. The CDR3 runs 13 residues. Per the study methods: Reference gene primer amplification yielded estimated nucleated cell counts. Libraries were prepared by immunoSEQ multiplex PCR; TCRdb keeps only in-frame clonotypes and omits some of them. V and J calls and clone size follow that table, whereas D and trimming were derived from the DNA. This sample carries roughly 220,000 clones, around 84% of them seen once, and the ten largest clones take 6.8%.

The gene calls are TRBV10-3 and TRBJ2-7; D possibly corresponds to TRBD2 (5 bases). The sequencing input was PBMCs or T cells enriched from blood (not recorded which). The receptor comes from a woman aged 40 to 50 who had recovered from COVID-19. In nucleotides, the CDR3 is TGTGCCATCAGTGAATCGGGAAACTACGAGCAGTACTTC. Encoded protein: CAISESGNYEQYF.